The 32 T cell receptor beta chains listed next were all sequenced from one sample in a study of tumor-infiltrating lymphocytes in primary liver carcinoma. Starting from 500 ng of total RNA, TCR beta cDNA was produced with a primer in the constant region. What produced the TCR beta libraries was three nested multiplex PCR rounds using slightly modified ARM-PCR. Rounds one and two of PCR, each of roughly 10 cycles, were primed with TRBV1-TRBV30 forward primers and a C-beta reverse primer. TCRdb redid the calling of the multiplex PCR reads with MiXCR, one entry per CDR3 protein. The table includes 50,000 or so distinct CDR3 sequences, around 77% detected once. Taking about 19-32 mg of unsorted bulk tissue, the authors co-extracted RNA and DNA. The sequenced sample consisted of liver tumor tissue from sampling region 5. Subset described: tumor region T5, tumor centre. These receptors originate from a man aged 35-49 years with primary liver carcinoma and hepatitis B virus infection.

Only one count was recorded for this clonotype. The conserved phenylalanine or tryptophan normally closing the CDR3 is absent here, so this likely arose from a read error. No DNA is shown, since the ends of the CDR3 on it are uncertain; the CDR3 is the one TCRdb lists. This rearrangement joins TRBV11-1 to TRBJ2-1; the table gives TRBD2 as D, unverified against the DNA. The CDR3 totals 13 residues, both ends included. Germline values: CDR1 SGHAT, CDR2 FQDESV (reference sequence). CDR3 loop: CASDAGGSNEHFL.

This clonotype was seen more than once but under ten times. At one end the junction does not follow the germline gene, possibly because of a read error. The chain couples TRBV11-1 to TRBJ2-2; 12 bases fit TRBD2. The CDR3 consists of 16 residues. Germline loops: CDR1 SGHAT, CDR2 FQDESV (reference sequence). The CDR3 DNA follows: TGTGCCAGCAGCCGACTAGCGGGAGTGGTCACCGGGGAGTTGTTTTTT. Its protein product is CASSRLAGVVTGELFF.

In the case of this clonotype: At one boundary the junction diverges from the germline segment, which might be a read error. V is TRBV6-1 and J is TRBJ2-7; 7 bases match TRBD2. The CDR3 runs 14 residues. Germline lookup yields CDR1 MNHNS and CDR2 SASEGT. The CDR3 DNA follows: TGTGCCGCCAGCACAGGAGCCGAAACGCGGGAGCACTACTTC. This translates into CAASTGAETREHYF.

V is TRBV29-1 and J is TRBJ2-3; 8 bases align to TRBD2. V was pared by 7 bases and J by 7 bases, with 10 bases of the junction left unmatched. The germline V gene has CDR1 SQVTM and CDR2 ANQGSEA. This CDR3 comprises 13 residues. The CDR3 spells CSATGAGAHTQYF. The CDR3 DNA follows: TGCAGCGCAACGGGAGCGGGGGCACATACGCAGTATTTT.

A note on this clonotype: No conserved phenylalanine or tryptophan is present at the end of the CDR3, so a read error is the likely explanation. The V gene is TRBV28, the J gene TRBJ1-5; 9 bases map to TRBD1. The CDR3 runs 15 residues. Germline CDR1 and CDR2: MDHEN and SYDVKM. The CDR3 reads CASSSRQGGNQPQHL. The CDR3 region has the DNA TGTGCGAGCAGTTCGCGACAGGGGGGGAATCAGCCCCAGCATCTT.

The J gene is TRBJ2-7, the V gene TRBV30; the D gene is possibly TRBD1 (5 bases). Germline loops: CDR1 GTSNPN, CDR2 SVGIG (reference sequence). CDR3 length: 18 residues. Trimming removed 3 bases from V and 3 bases from J, with 27 bases in between. CDR3 coding DNA: TGTGCCTGGAGCCAAAGGGGAAATCTTTCGAAACCCTTCTACGAGCAGTACTTC. This translates into CAWSQRGNLSKPFYEQYF.

As concerns this clonotype: Sequence at one end of the junction differs from germline and may be a read error. The V call is TRBV5-6, the J call TRBJ2-2; D might be TRBD1 or TRBD2, each matching 5 bases. CDR3 length: 15 amino acids. The germline CDR1 and CDR2 sequences are SGHDT and YYEEEE. CDR3 sequence (DNA): TGTACCAGCAGCTTCGGGACCATGAGGACCGGGGAGCTGTTTTTT. Protein product: CTSSFGTMRTGELFF.

The rearrangement joins TRBV6-1 to TRBJ1-2, with 7 bases that match TRBD1. V lost 5 bases, J lost 5 bases, and 5 bases stayed unmatched. The CDR3 is made up of 13 amino acids. Looked up from germline, CDR1 is MNHNS and CDR2 is SASEGT. CDR3 sequence reads: CASSTGQSYGYTF. CDR3 bases: TGTGCCAGCAGTACGGGACAGTCGTATGGCTACACCTTC.

To note about this clonotype: A read error may be the cause here, since a much bigger clone is one base away. This chain connects TRBV20-1 to TRBJ2-7, with 7 bases aligning to TRBD2. The CDR3 covers 14 residues. CDR1 and CDR2 (germline): DFQATT, SNEGSKA (reference sequence). This CDR3 is CRARPGGRSYEQYF. As DNA, the CDR3 is TGCAGAGCTAGACCGGGCGGGAGATCCTACGAGCAGTACTTC.

The V call is TRBV14, the J call TRBJ2-1; a possible D gene is TRBD2 (6 bases). Per germline, CDR1 SGHDN and CDR2 FVKESK. Trimming shortened V by 6 bases and J by 6 bases, and 21 bases separated the two germline ends. The length of the CDR3 is 16 residues. Here the CDR3 DNA reads TGTGCCAGCAGTACCGTAGCGGAATGGGTAACCAATGAGCAGTTCTTC. It yields the protein CASSTVAEWVTNEQFF. Based on the CDR3 plus reference TRBV14 and TRBJ2-1, the full variable domain is EAGVTQFPSHSVIEKGQTVTLRCDPISGHDNLYWYRRVMGKEIKFLLHFVKESKQDESGMPNNRFLAERTGGTYSTLKVQPAELEDSGVYFCASSTVAEWVTNEQFFGPGTRLTVL.

As concerns this clonotype: The junction departs from the called germline gene at one end, perhaps through a read error. J is TRBJ2-7 and V is TRBV4-1; TRBD1 aligns across 8 bases. The CDR3 covers 15 residues. CDR1 and CDR2 (germline): MGHRA, YSYEKL. The CDR3 DNA is TGCGCCAGCAGCCAAGGACAGGGGCCTGCCCTCGAGAAGTACTTC. Encoded protein: CASSQGQGPALEKYF.

Of note for this clonotype: Relative to the germline gene, one junction end is altered; a read error may explain this. This chain uses TRBV29-1 with TRBJ2-2; 8 bases match TRBD2. This CDR3 has 15 residues. CDR1 and CDR2 from the germline V gene are SQVTM and ANQGSEA. The DNA of the CDR3 is TGCAGCGTTGAATTGAGCGGGAGAAGAATCGGGGAGCTGTCTTTT. It yields the protein CSVELSGRRIGELSF.

This chain connects TRBV20-1 to TRBJ2-3; 15 bases fit TRBD2. The V gene end was trimmed by 0 bases and the J gene end by 10 bases; junction bases not matched to a gene: 2. The CDR3 totals 14 residues. Germline loops: CDR1 DFQATT, CDR2 SNEGSKA (reference sequence). CDR3 bases: TGCAGTGCTAGAGAGGGGACTAGCGGGAGGTCGCAGTATTTT. Its protein product is CSAREGTSGRSQYF.

A word on this clonotype: This CDR3 fails to terminate in the conserved phenylalanine or tryptophan, so it likely reflects a read error. It is unclear where the CDR3 begins or ends on the DNA, so no DNA is shown, and the CDR3 is as TCRdb lists it. The chain couples TRBV5-4 to TRBJ2-3; TRBD1 reflects the table's D call only, with no check against the DNA. Germline lookup yields CDR1 SGHNT and CDR2 YYREEE (reference sequence). 11 amino acids form the CDR3, both terminal residues included. CDR3 sequence: CACSQNERTDL.

Remarks on this clonotype: A much larger clone lies one base from this, so it may be a read error. V usage is TRBV5-1 and J usage is TRBJ1-1; no firm D call. The CDR3 has 13 amino acids. Germline V gives CDR1 SGHRS, CDR2 YFSETQ. The CDR3 DNA is TGCGCCAGCAGCTCAGAGGGAAACACTGAAGCTTCCTTT. Translating it yields CASSSEGNTEASF.

The table lists this clonotype with a count of one. This is likely a read error, given that the CDR3 carries no conserved phenylalanine or tryptophan at its end. No DNA is shown, since the ends of the CDR3 on it are uncertain; the CDR3 is the one TCRdb lists. The chain has TRBV14 and TRBJ2-1; the table's D gene call, TRBD2, was not cross checked with the DNA. The germline CDR1 and CDR2 sequences are SGHDN and FVKESK. Termini included, the CDR3 measures 13 amino acids. The chain's CDR3 is CASSPGGGTGKFH.

Notes on this clonotype: A read error may produce the germline difference seen at one junction end. The chain combines TRBV11-1 with TRBJ1-2; D ambiguous. This CDR3 has 13 amino acids. Germline V gene data show CDR1 as SGHAT and CDR2 as FQDESV (reference sequence). The CDR3 coding sequence is TGTGCCAGCAGCTTGGCCCATGACTATGGTTACACCTTC. This codes for CASSLAHDYGYTF.

For this clonotype: One junction end does not reproduce the germline sequence, and a read error may be involved. The J gene is TRBJ2-7, the V gene TRBV6-5; 8 bases match TRBD1. Germline CDR1 and CDR2: MNHEY and SVGAGI. The CDR3 contains 12 residues. The CDR3 sequence: CTSSQGAYERYF. The CDR3 coding sequence is TGTACCAGCAGCCAGGGGGCCTACGAGCGGTACTTC.

The chain is built from TRBV29-1 and TRBJ1-2; the D is unclear. Germline V gene lookup returns CDR1 SQVTM and CDR2 ANQGSEA. CDR3 length equals 12 residues. The CDR3 region has the DNA TGCAGTAGAGGAGGATTAAACTATGGCTACACCTTC. Its protein product is CSRGGLNYGYTF.

The chain uses TRBV5-6 and TRBJ2-6; D remains ambiguous. The V and J ends lost 4 bases and 12 bases respectively, with 8 bases between them. Germline V gene lookup returns CDR1 SGHDT and CDR2 YYEEEE. CDR3 length: 11 residues. CDR3 sequence: CASSTLGVLTF. The CDR3 region has the DNA TGTGCCAGCAGCACCTTGGGCGTCCTGACTTTC.

The chain recombines TRBV6-6 with TRBJ2-1; TRBD2 agrees at 8 bases. Germline V gene data show CDR1 as MNHNY and CDR2 as SVGAGI (reference sequence). J lost 6 bases, V lost 8 bases, and 15 bases had no gene match. This CDR3 contains 16 residues. CDR3: CASGCQGGGPVNEQFF. CDR3 nucleotides: TGTGCCAGCGGTTGCCAGGGCGGGGGGCCCGTCAATGAGCAGTTCTTC.

On this clonotype: Relative to the germline gene, one junction end is altered; a read error may explain this. The chain combines TRBV11-3 with TRBJ2-1; D may be TRBD2 (6 bases). Germline CDR1 is SGHNT and CDR2 is YENEEA. The CDR3 extends over 13 amino acids. CDR3 coding DNA: TGTGCAAGCAGCTTCCGTGGGCACGGACTACAATTCTTC. Its protein is CASSFRGHGLQFF. Full variable domain (missing parts from reference TRBV11-3 and TRBJ2-1): EAGVVQSPRYKIIEKKQPVAFWCNPISGHNTLYWYLQNLGQGPELLIRYENEEAVDDSQLPKDRFSAERLKGVDSTLKIQPAELGDSAVYLCASSFRGHGLQFFGPGTRLTVL.

V and J are TRBV12-3 or TRBV12-4 and TRBJ1-1; the match to TRBD1 covers 7 bases. Germline trimming cut 11 bases from V and 1 base from J; bases unmatched to any gene: 10. This CDR3 contains 14 residues. The CDR3 spells CADTLGQENTEAFF. CDR3 coding DNA: TGTGCCGACACCCTAGGACAGGAGAACACTGAAGCTTTCTTT.

By proportion, this clonotype is medium-sized. V is TRBV6-5 and J is TRBJ2-6; a weak D match, TRBD1 (5 bases). Germline V CDR1 and CDR2: MNHEY, SVGAGI. V lost 6 bases, J lost 1 base, and 22 bases lay in between. The CDR3 sequence is 19 residues long. Here the CDR3 reads CASSRPWAGPLSGANVLTF. For the CDR3, the DNA is TGTGCCAGCAGCCGACCCTGGGCAGGGCCCTTATCTGGGGCCAACGTCCTGACTTTC.

On this clonotype: The CDR3 does not end in the conserved phenylalanine or tryptophan, so this is likely a read error. The chain links TRBV7-8 to TRBJ2-3; the match to TRBD2 covers 14 bases. Germline CDR1 SGHVS, CDR2 FQNEAQ. The CDR3 runs 15 residues. V shed 10 bases and J 7 bases; nucleotides not matched to a gene: 10. The CDR3 nucleotides are TGTGCCAACGGCTTGGGACTAGCGGGAGAGAATACGCAGTATTAT. Translation: CANGLGLAGENTQYY.

As to this clonotype: This may be a read error, as it is one base from a much larger clone. The chain combines TRBV28 with TRBJ2-1, with TRBD1 matching 10 bases. Trimming at V came to 6 bases and at J to 5 bases, leaving 7 bases not matched to a gene. This CDR3 spans 15 amino acids. Germline CDR1 is MDHEN and CDR2 is SYDVKM. The chain's CDR3 is CASRSGTGEHNEQFF. CDR3 sequence (DNA): TGTGCCAGCAGATCCGGGACAGGGGAGCACAATGAGCAGTTCTTC.

Points on this clonotype: The junction shows a germline mismatch at one end, possibly a read error. V gene TRBV5-6 combines with J gene TRBJ2-1; D not resolved. Germline V lookup: CDR1 SGHDT, CDR2 YYEEEE. This CDR3 comprises 12 residues. The CDR3 loop reads CVSNLVTHEQFF. The CDR3 nucleotides read TGTGTCAGCAACTTGGTGACCCATGAGCAGTTCTTC.

To note about this clonotype: The CDR3 end shows no conserved phenylalanine or tryptophan, and so a read error is likely. The rearrangement joins TRBV29-1 to TRBJ2-7, with 7 bases identical to TRBD1. There are 13 residues in the CDR3. Germline V gene data show CDR1 as SQVTM and CDR2 as ANQGSEA. DNA of the CDR3: TGCAGGGTTGCCCCGACAGGGCTCCACGGGCAGTACTTA. Its protein is CRVAPTGLHGQYL.

Notes on this clonotype: The junction and the germline gene differ at one end; a read error may be behind it. The rearrangement joins TRBV4-3 to TRBJ2-3; 9 nucleotides line up with TRBD1. Germline CDR1 reads LGHNA; CDR2 reads YSLEER. The CDR3 totals 15 residues. CDR3 sequence: CASSRRQGGADAQYF. DNA of the CDR3: TGCGCCAGCAGCCGCCGACAGGGGGGGGCAGATGCGCAGTATTTT.

A note on this clonotype: One end of the junction is discordant with germline, which a read error may explain. V and J are TRBV28 and TRBJ1-1; D gene ambiguous. There are 15 residues in the CDR3. Germline V gene sequence: CDR1 MDHEN, CDR2 SYDVKM. The CDR3 is CASIFGRLLNAEAFF. CDR3 DNA: TGTGCCAGCATCTTTGGACGGCTTCTGAACGCTGAAGCTTTCTTT.

This clonotype was picked up many times. The chain uses TRBV24-1 and TRBJ2-5, with D perhaps given as TRBD1 or TRBD2 (5 bases each). This CDR3 spans 14 amino acids. The ends were cut back, 7 bases at V and 5 bases at J, with 16 bases in the middle. Germline CDR1 and CDR2: KGHDR and SFDVKD. CDR3 bases: TGTGCCACCAGGGCCGCAGGGACGGAGGAGACCCAGTACTTC. Translated: CATRAAGTEETQYF.

The CDR3 bases are TGCGCCAGAAGCACCCAGGGGTTCTCCTACAATGAGCAGTTCTTC. Protein product: CARSTQGFSYNEQFF. This sequence joins TRBV5-1 and TRBJ2-1, with TRBD1 as a possible D gene (6 bases). Trimming cost V 8 bases and J 0 bases, with 15 bases left between them. Germline V lookup: CDR1 SGHRS, CDR2 YFSETQ. There are 15 residues in the CDR3.